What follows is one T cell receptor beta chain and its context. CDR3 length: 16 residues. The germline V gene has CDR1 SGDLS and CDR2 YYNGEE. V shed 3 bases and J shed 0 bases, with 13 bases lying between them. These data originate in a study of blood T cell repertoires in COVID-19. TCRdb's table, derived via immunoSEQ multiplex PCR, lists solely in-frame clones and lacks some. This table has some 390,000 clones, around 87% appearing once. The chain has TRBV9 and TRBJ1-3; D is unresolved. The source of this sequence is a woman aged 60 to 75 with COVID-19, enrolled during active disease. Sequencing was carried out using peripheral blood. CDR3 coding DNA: TGTGCCAGCAGCGCCGCCCCCACGAGCTCTGGAAACACCATATATTTT. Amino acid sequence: CASSAAPTSSGNTIYF.